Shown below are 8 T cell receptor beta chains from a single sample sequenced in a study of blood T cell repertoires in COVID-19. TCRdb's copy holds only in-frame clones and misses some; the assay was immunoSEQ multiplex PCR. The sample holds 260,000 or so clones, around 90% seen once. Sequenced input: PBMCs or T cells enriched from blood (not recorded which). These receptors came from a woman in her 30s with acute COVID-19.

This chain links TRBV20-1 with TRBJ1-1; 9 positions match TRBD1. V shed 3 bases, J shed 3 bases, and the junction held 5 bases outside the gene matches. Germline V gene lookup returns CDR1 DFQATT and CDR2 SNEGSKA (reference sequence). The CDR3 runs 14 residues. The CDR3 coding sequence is TGCAGTGCTAGTGGACAGGGGAGAGACACTGAAGCTTTCTTT. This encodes CSASGQGRDTEAFF.

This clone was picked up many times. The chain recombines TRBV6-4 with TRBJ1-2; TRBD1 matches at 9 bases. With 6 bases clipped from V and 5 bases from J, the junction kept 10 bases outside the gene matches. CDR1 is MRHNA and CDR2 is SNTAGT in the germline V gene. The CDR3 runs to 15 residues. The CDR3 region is CASSLEPGQGYGYTF. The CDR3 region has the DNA TGTGCCAGCAGCCTAGAACCGGGACAGGGATATGGCTACACCTTC.

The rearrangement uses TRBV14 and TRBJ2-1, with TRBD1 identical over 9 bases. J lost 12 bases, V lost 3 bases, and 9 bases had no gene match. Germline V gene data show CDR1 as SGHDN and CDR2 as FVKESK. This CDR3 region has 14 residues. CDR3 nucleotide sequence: TGTGCCAGCAGCCAGGGACAGGGAATTGTCGGGCAGTTCTTC. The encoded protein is CASSQGQGIVGQFF.

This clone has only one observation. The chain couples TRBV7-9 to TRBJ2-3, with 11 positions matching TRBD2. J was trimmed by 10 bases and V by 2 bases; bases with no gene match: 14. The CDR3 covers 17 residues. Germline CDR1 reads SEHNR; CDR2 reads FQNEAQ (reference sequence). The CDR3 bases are TGTGCCAGCAGCTTAAATAGCGGGGGGGCCATCGTGAGGGCGCAGTATTTT. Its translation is CASSLNSGGAIVRAQYF.

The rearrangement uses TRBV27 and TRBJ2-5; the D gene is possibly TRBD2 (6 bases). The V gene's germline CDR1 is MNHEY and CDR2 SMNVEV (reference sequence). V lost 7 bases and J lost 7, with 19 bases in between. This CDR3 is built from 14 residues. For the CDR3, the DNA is TGTGCCAGCACCAGAGACGGACTAACGGGGACCCAGTACTTC. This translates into CASTRDGLTGTQYF.

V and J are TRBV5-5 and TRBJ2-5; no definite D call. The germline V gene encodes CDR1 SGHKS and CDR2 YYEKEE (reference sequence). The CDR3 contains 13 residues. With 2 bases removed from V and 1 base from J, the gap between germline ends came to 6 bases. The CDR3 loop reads CASSFTTQETQYF. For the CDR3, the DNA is TGTGCCAGCAGCTTTACTACCCAAGAGACCCAGTACTTC.

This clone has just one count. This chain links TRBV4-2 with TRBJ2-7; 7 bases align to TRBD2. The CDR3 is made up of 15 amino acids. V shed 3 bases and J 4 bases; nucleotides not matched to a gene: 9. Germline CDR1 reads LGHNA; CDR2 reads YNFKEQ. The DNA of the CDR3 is TGTGCCAGCAGCCAGGACTTCGGGACTATTTACGAGCAGTACTTC. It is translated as CASSQDFGTIYEQYF.

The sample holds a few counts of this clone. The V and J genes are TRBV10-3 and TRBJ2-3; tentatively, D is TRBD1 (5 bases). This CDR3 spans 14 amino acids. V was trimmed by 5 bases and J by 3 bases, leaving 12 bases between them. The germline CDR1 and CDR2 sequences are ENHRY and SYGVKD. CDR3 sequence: CAISTGAGTDTQYF. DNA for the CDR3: TGTGCCATCAGTACTGGGGCTGGGACAGATACGCAGTATTTT.